This T cell receptor beta chain was observed in a study of T cell responses to AZD1222 COVID-19 vaccine. Overall study results and limits: Only a handful of AZD1222 recipients, several in all, had baseline seropositivity. Two AZD1222 doses significantly raised spike-specific TCR breadth and depth over controls. Spike-wide coverage was observed for vaccine-associated CD4 TCRs, with dominant responses at 160-218 and 743-854. Donors were chiefly white British, with a greater number of females, and clonal diversity was perhaps underestimated.

Regarding this clone: What it binds is not known.

J lost 7 bases, V lost 5 bases, and 5 bases had no gene match. Per germline, CDR1 SGHRS and CDR2 YFSETQ. This CDR3 comprises 15 residues. The table came from immunoSEQ multiplex PCR; TCRdb's copy has only in-frame clones and leaves some out. This sample yields about 150,000 clones, of which roughly nine tenths are seen a single time; about 20% belongs to the top ten. This receptor was obtained from an adult in good health. The gene calls are TRBV5-1 and TRBJ2-1; 14 bases match TRBD2. The input for sequencing was peripheral blood, taken on day 0 of AZD1222 vaccination. The CDR3 reads CASRPGTSGRNEQFF. CDR3 coding DNA: TGCGCCAGCAGACCCGGGACTAGCGGGAGAAATGAGCAGTTCTTC.